This is a list of T cell receptor beta chains from one sample in a study of HIV-infected patients and healthy controls. TCRdb independently ran MiXCR on the 5' RACE reads; one entry per CDR3 protein. The sample yields several thousand distinct CDR3 sequences, 7.4% seen once. The sample was blood, taken during antiretroviral therapy. These receptors were taken from an adult with HIV infection. Both conserved end residues are part of each CDR3. Fields, in order: J gene, clone size, D gene, V gene, CDR3 protein, CDR3 DNA. D genes are given only for firm matches. A clone size is listed for some rows: how often the clone was seen (once, few, many), or a class if it is expanded.

j_call: TRBJ2-6; clone_size: medium-sized; d_call: NA; v_call: TRBV29-1; cdr3_aa: CSVEDRGFSGANVLTF; cdr3_nt: TGCAGCGTTGAAGATCGGGGCTTCTCTGGGGCCAACGTCCTGACTTTC
j_call: TRBJ1-4; clone_size: many; d_call: TRBD1; v_call: TRBV6-6; cdr3_aa: CASSYSIAAGGRTNEKLFF; cdr3_nt: TGTGCCAGCAGTTACTCGATAGCGGCAGGGGGCCGAACTAATGAAAAACTGTTTTTT
j_call: TRBJ2-2; clone_size: many; d_call: NA; v_call: TRBV7-9; cdr3_aa: CASSLGTGLFGELFF; cdr3_nt: TGTGCCAGCAGCTTAGGCACCGGACTGTTCGGGGAGCTGTTTTTT
j_call: TRBJ2-2; clone_size: medium-sized; d_call: NA; v_call: TRBV2; cdr3_aa: CASTEWGNTGELFF; cdr3_nt: TGTGCCAGCACCGAATGGGGGAACACCGGGGAGCTGTTTTTT
j_call: TRBJ2-1; clone_size: many; d_call: TRBD2; v_call: TRBV10-3; cdr3_aa: CAISEASGRSYNEQFF; cdr3_nt: TGTGCCATCAGTGAAGCTAGCGGACGCTCCTACAATGAGCAGTTCTTC
j_call: TRBJ2-7; clone_size: many; d_call: TRBD2; v_call: TRBV4-2; cdr3_aa: CASSQETSGNSYEQYF; cdr3_nt: TGTGCCAGCAGCCAGGAGACTAGCGGGAACTCCTACGAGCAGTACTTC
j_call: TRBJ1-2; clone_size: many; d_call: NA; v_call: TRBV30; cdr3_aa: CAWYGEGYTF; cdr3_nt: TGTGCCTGGTACGGGGAAGGCTACACCTTC
j_call: TRBJ1-1; clone_size: many; d_call: NA; v_call: TRBV4-1; cdr3_aa: CASSPMDIVNTEAFF; cdr3_nt: TGCGCCAGCAGCCCCATGGACATAGTGAACACTGAAGCTTTCTTT
j_call: TRBJ2-2; clone_size: medium-sized; d_call: NA; v_call: TRBV5-1; cdr3_aa: CATATGNSNTGELFF; cdr3_nt: TGCGCCACCGCGACCGGGAACTCTAACACCGGGGAGCTGTTTTTT
j_call: TRBJ1-2; clone_size: medium-sized; d_call: TRBD1; v_call: TRBV10-3; cdr3_aa: CAISGRTGSDYGYTF; cdr3_nt: TGTGCCATCAGTGGTCGGACAGGGTCTGACTATGGCTACACCTTC
j_call: TRBJ2-7; clone_size: medium-sized; d_call: NA; v_call: TRBV21-1; cdr3_aa: CASSYSVVQYF; cdr3_nt: TGTGCCAGCAGCTACAGCGTTGTGCAGTACTTC
j_call: TRBJ2-7; clone_size: medium-sized; d_call: TRBD2; v_call: TRBV20-1; cdr3_aa: CSALPGLAGYYEQYF; cdr3_nt: TGCAGTGCTCTTCCGGGACTAGCGGGATACTACGAGCAGTACTTC
j_call: TRBJ1-6; clone_size: many; d_call: NA; v_call: TRBV13; cdr3_aa: CASSPTGTPDSPLHF; cdr3_nt: TGTGCCAGCAGCCCTACCGGGACACCAGATTCACCCCTCCACTTT
j_call: TRBJ1-1; clone_size: many; d_call: NA; v_call: TRBV19; cdr3_aa: CASSSAEAFF; cdr3_nt: TGTGCCAGTAGTAGCGCTGAAGCTTTCTTT
j_call: TRBJ2-2; clone_size: medium-sized; d_call: NA; v_call: TRBV29-1; cdr3_aa: CSVEDGRGRTGELFF; cdr3_nt: TGCAGCGTTGAAGACGGCAGGGGAAGGACCGGGGAGCTGTTTTTT
j_call: TRBJ2-3; clone_size: NA; d_call: NA; v_call: TRBV7-6; cdr3_aa: CASSLEWDLTDTQYF; cdr3_nt: TGTGCCAGCAGCTTAGAGTGGGACCTCACAGATACGCAGTATTTT
j_call: TRBJ2-3; clone_size: medium-sized; d_call: NA; v_call: TRBV12-3/TRBV12-4; cdr3_aa: CASSLVSDLGADTQYF; cdr3_nt: TGTGCCAGCAGTTTAGTATCTGACCTGGGGGCCGATACGCAGTATTTT
j_call: TRBJ1-1; clone_size: NA; d_call: NA; v_call: TRBV7-9; cdr3_aa: CASSPSRTRGYTEAFF; cdr3_nt: TGTGCCAGCAGCCCGAGTAGGACCAGGGGTTACACTGAAGCTTTCTTT
j_call: TRBJ1-6; clone_size: medium-sized; d_call: NA; v_call: TRBV7-9; cdr3_aa: CASSLGPQQSPLHF; cdr3_nt: TGTGCCAGCAGCTTAGGTCCCCAGCAGTCACCCCTCCACTTT
j_call: TRBJ2-1; clone_size: medium-sized; d_call: NA; v_call: TRBV19; cdr3_aa: CASSLDSYNEQFF; cdr3_nt: TGTGCCAGTAGCCTGGACAGCTACAATGAGCAGTTCTTC
j_call: TRBJ1-4; clone_size: NA; d_call: TRBD1; v_call: TRBV12-3/TRBV12-4; cdr3_aa: CASSPTGEINEKLFF; cdr3_nt: TGTGCCAGCAGTCCAACAGGGGAAATAAACGAAAAACTGTTTTTT
j_call: TRBJ2-5; clone_size: NA; d_call: NA; v_call: TRBV2; cdr3_aa: CASSEPPDGYQETQYF; cdr3_nt: TGTGCCAGCAGTGAGCCTCCCGACGGCTACCAAGAGACCCAGTACTTC
j_call: TRBJ2-5; clone_size: many; d_call: NA; v_call: TRBV20-1; cdr3_aa: CSARLARGTIETQYF; cdr3_nt: TGCAGTGCTAGACTGGCACGGGGGACGATCGAGACCCAGTACTTC
j_call: TRBJ2-1; clone_size: medium-sized; d_call: TRBD1; v_call: TRBV6-6; cdr3_aa: CASSFPGQGVDEQFF; cdr3_nt: TGTGCCAGCAGTTTTCCGGGACAGGGTGTCGATGAGCAGTTCTTC
j_call: TRBJ2-3; clone_size: medium-sized; d_call: TRBD1; v_call: TRBV12-3/TRBV12-4; cdr3_aa: CASSLALSGTGIADTQYF; cdr3_nt: TGTGCCAGCAGTTTAGCGCTAAGTGGGACAGGGATCGCGGATACGCAGTATTTT
j_call: TRBJ2-7; clone_size: many; d_call: TRBD2; v_call: TRBV6-1; cdr3_aa: CASINWGGAYEQYF; cdr3_nt: TGTGCCAGCATTAACTGGGGGGGAGCCTACGAGCAGTACTTC
j_call: TRBJ2-3; clone_size: medium-sized; d_call: NA; v_call: TRBV7-9; cdr3_aa: CASSLGSLSIADTQYF; cdr3_nt: TGTGCCAGCAGCTTAGGCAGCCTTTCGATCGCAGATACGCAGTATTTT
j_call: TRBJ2-1; clone_size: many; d_call: TRBD2; v_call: TRBV29-1; cdr3_aa: CSVDLAGSYNEQFF; cdr3_nt: TGCAGCGTCGATTTAGCGGGCTCCTACAATGAGCAGTTCTTC
j_call: TRBJ2-5; clone_size: medium-sized; d_call: TRBD2; v_call: TRBV7-8; cdr3_aa: CASSFFSGGAEETQYF; cdr3_nt: TGTGCCAGCAGCTTTTTTAGCGGGGGGGCGGAAGAGACCCAGTACTTC
j_call: TRBJ2-1; clone_size: medium-sized; d_call: TRBD2; v_call: TRBV7-9; cdr3_aa: CASSQGLVYTYNEQFF; cdr3_nt: TGTGCCAGCAGCCAGGGACTAGTGTACACCTACAATGAGCAGTTCTTC
j_call: TRBJ1-4; clone_size: once; d_call: NA; v_call: TRBV12-3/TRBV12-4; cdr3_aa: CASRGAGGNEKLFF; cdr3_nt: TGTGCCAGCAGGGGCGCAGGAGGCAATGAAAAACTGTTTTTT
j_call: TRBJ1-6; clone_size: many; d_call: NA; v_call: TRBV2; cdr3_aa: CASGGSYNSPLHF; cdr3_nt: TGTGCCAGCGGTGGATCCTATAATTCACCCCTCCACTTT
j_call: TRBJ2-1; clone_size: NA; d_call: TRBD2; v_call: TRBV10-2; cdr3_aa: CASSVGGGAYNEQFF; cdr3_nt: TGCGCCAGCAGTGTGGGCGGGGGGGCCTACAATGAGCAGTTCTTC
j_call: TRBJ2-7; clone_size: medium-sized; d_call: NA; v_call: TRBV29-1; cdr3_aa: CSVERFGLSGSYEQYF; cdr3_nt: TGCAGCGTTGAAAGATTTGGTCTTTCCGGATCCTACGAGCAGTACTTC
j_call: TRBJ2-2; clone_size: medium-sized; d_call: NA; v_call: TRBV20-1; cdr3_aa: CSARDRVQGNTGELFF; cdr3_nt: TGCAGTGCTAGAGATCGGGTACAGGGTAATACCGGGGAGCTGTTTTTT
j_call: TRBJ1-6; clone_size: many; d_call: NA; v_call: TRBV3-1; cdr3_aa: CASSQNGVRTPLHF; cdr3_nt: TGTGCCAGCAGCCAGAACGGGGTTCGAACACCCCTCCACTTT
j_call: TRBJ2-2; clone_size: many; d_call: NA; v_call: TRBV5-4; cdr3_aa: CASSLKVGRGDTGELFF; cdr3_nt: TGTGCCAGCAGCTTGAAGGTCGGCAGGGGTGACACCGGGGAGCTGTTTTTT
j_call: TRBJ1-2; clone_size: NA; d_call: NA; v_call: TRBV20-1; cdr3_aa: CSAAVGGPNYGYTF; cdr3_nt: TGCAGTGCTGCCGTGGGGGGGCCTAACTATGGCTACACCTTC
j_call: TRBJ2-7; clone_size: NA; d_call: NA; v_call: TRBV7-8; cdr3_aa: CASSTGLWYEQYF; cdr3_nt: TGTGCCAGCAGCACGGGGTTGTGGTACGAGCAGTACTTC
j_call: TRBJ2-5; clone_size: medium-sized; d_call: TRBD2; v_call: TRBV24-1; cdr3_aa: CATSDRLAGARETQYF; cdr3_nt: TGTGCCACCAGTGATCGACTAGCGGGAGCGCGAGAGACCCAGTACTTC